Listed here are 14 T cell receptor beta chains from one sample, sequenced in a study of long-term antiretroviral therapy in people with HIV (dated by TCRdb to 2021 to 2024). The immunoSEQ hsTCRB v3.0 assay was used at survey level resolution to sequence the TRB variable region. In TCRdb, the immuneACCESS table is reduced to in-frame sequences with V and J assigned. These tables do not hold every clone; where another copy was compared, an unresolved V gene accounts for under half, and the others remain unexplained. The sample profile shows fewer than 30,000 clones; around three quarters of them were found once. The ten largest clones capture around 10% of the sample. Sample: unsorted PBMCs, taken 2.1 years after starting antiretroviral therapy. The source is a man younger than 40 with HIV.

V usage is TRBV9 and J usage is TRBJ1-3, with D uncertain. Per the germline V gene, CDR1 is SGDLS and CDR2 is YYNGEE. The CDR3 is 12 residues long. V gave up 4 bases and J gave up 2 bases, with 4 bases separating them. The CDR3 loop reads CASSPPGNTIYF. CDR3 coding DNA: TGTGCCAGCAGCCCTCCTGGAAACACCATATATTTT.

The chain uses TRBV18 and TRBJ1-6; D gene ambiguous. Trimming shortened V by 1 base and J by 8 bases, and 12 bases separated the two germline ends. The CDR3 has 15 amino acids. CDR1 KGHSH and CDR2 LQKENI come from the germline V gene. Here the CDR3 DNA reads TGTGCCAGCTCACCACAGGGCGAGACCTATTCACCCCTCCACTTT. This encodes CASSPQGETYSPLHF.

The chain couples TRBV5-6 to TRBJ2-7; 8 bases are shared with TRBD1. The CDR3 covers 15 residues. Germline V gives CDR1 SGHDT, CDR2 YYEEEE. Losses at the gene ends were 1 base for V and 3 bases for J; bases not matched to a gene: 6. The chain's CDR3 is CASSLSGQEFYEQYF. CDR3 DNA sequence: TGTGCCAGCAGCTTGTCGGGACAGGAGTTCTACGAGCAGTACTTC.

The chain uses TRBV7-2 and TRBJ2-7; 10 nucleotides line up with TRBD2. Germline-derived CDR1 and CDR2 are SGHTA and FQGNSA. The CDR3 loop spans 18 amino acids. The ends lost 7 bases at V and 4 bases at J; junction bases unmatched: 19. The CDR3 loop reads CASILTSGSTVLPYEQYF. CDR3 sequence (DNA): TGTGCCAGCATCCTGACTAGCGGGTCTACCGTTCTACCTTACGAGCAGTACTTC.

The chain links TRBV25-1 to TRBJ2-3; D may be TRBD2 (5 bases). Germline-derived CDR1 and CDR2 are MGHDK and SYGVNS. V lost 4 bases, J lost 2 bases, and 19 bases lay in between. This CDR3 comprises 17 residues. DNA for the CDR3: TGTGCCAGCAGTGGAGGGTTCATGACCTCAATCACAGATACGCAGTATTTT. The encoded protein is CASSGGFMTSITDTQYF.

J is TRBJ2-5 and V is TRBV7-8, with TRBD2 matching 9 bases. The CDR3 is 17 residues long. V lost 5 bases to trimming and J lost 1 base; unmatched junction nucleotides: 11. The germline V gene encodes CDR1 SGHVS and CDR2 FQNEAQ. CDR3 sequence: CASSLRVAGALQETQYF. The CDR3 DNA sequence: TGTGCCAGCAGCCTTAGGGTAGCGGGAGCCCTCCAAGAGACCCAGTACTTC.

The chain carries TRBV27 and TRBJ2-2; 9 bases align to TRBD2. V shed 4 bases, J shed 2 bases, and the junction held 2 bases outside the gene matches. Germline CDR1 MNHEY, CDR2 SMNVEV (reference sequence). The CDR3 totals 15 residues. CDR3 coding DNA: TGTGCCAGCAGTTCTAGCGGGGCCAACACCGGGGAGCTGTTTTTT. Its protein product is CASSSSGANTGELFF.

This chain links TRBV27 with TRBJ1-1, with unresolved D. The CDR3 sequence is 13 residues long. Trimming removed 6 bases at V and 4 bases at J, with 12 bases between. Germline CDR1 is MNHEY and CDR2 is SMNVEV (reference sequence). CDR3 in DNA: TGTGCCAGCAGCCAACCTGGAGGCACTGAAGCTTTCTTT. This translates into CASSQPGGTEAFF.

This clone was picked up one time. The rearrangement links TRBV7-8 to TRBJ2-3; D tentatively reads TRBD1 or TRBD2 (5 bases each). Trimming stripped 5 bases from V and 7 bases from J, with 28 bases between. The CDR3 length is 18 residues. Germline CDR1 is SGHVS and CDR2 is FQNEAQ. CDR3 region: CASSPFPEGSREGNTQYF. The CDR3 nucleotides are TGTGCCAGCAGCCCGTTCCCCGAGGGGAGCCGTGAGGGTAATACGCAGTATTTT.

The chain links TRBV27 to TRBJ2-7; 7 positions agree with TRBD1. The CDR3 length is 15 residues. J was trimmed by 0 bases and V by 6 bases; bases with no gene match: 8. Germline CDR1 and CDR2: MNHEY and SMNVEV (reference sequence). This CDR3 is CASSPQGSLSYEQYF. The CDR3 bases are TGTGCCAGCAGCCCACAGGGGTCCCTCTCCTACGAGCAGTACTTC.

The chain couples TRBV2 to TRBJ2-1, with 11 bases matching TRBD2. The length of the CDR3 is 16 residues. Germline V gene sequence: CDR1 SNHLY, CDR2 FYNNEI. The J segment lost 4 bases and the V segment lost 8 bases, leaving 10 bases of the junction unmatched. The CDR3 nucleotides read TGTGCCAGCCGGGGGGATAGCGGGAGGGGATACAATGAGCAGTTCTTC. Translating gives CASRGDSGRGYNEQFF.

This chain links TRBV29-1 with TRBJ2-7; 7 bases align to TRBD1. This CDR3 has 13 residues. V shed 7 bases and J 5 bases; nucleotides not matched to a gene: 11. Germline V gene lookup returns CDR1 SQVTM and CDR2 ANQGSEA. The DNA for the CDR3 is TGCAGCGCCAAAGGTGGCAGGGGGAACGAGCAGTACTTC. It encodes CSAKGGRGNEQYF.

This rearrangement joins TRBV10-3 to TRBJ2-1; 9 bases align to TRBD1. This CDR3 comprises 17 residues. Germline CDR1 is ENHRY and CDR2 is SYGVKD. With V trimmed by 0 bases and J by 7 bases, 10 bases remained unmatched. The CDR3 region is CAISESQGDRARNEQFF. Written as DNA, the CDR3 is TGTGCCATCAGTGAGTCACAGGGGGACAGGGCGAGGAATGAGCAGTTCTTC.

The chain combines TRBV19 with TRBJ1-5; D is unclear. With 7 bases removed from V and 3 bases from J, the gap between germline ends came to 13 bases. The CDR3 extends over 14 amino acids. Germline V CDR1 and CDR2: LNHDA, SQIVND (reference sequence). The CDR3 DNA is TGTGCCAGTACTACGTCCCGGGCCAATCAGCCCCAGCATTTT. It encodes CASTTSRANQPQHF.